These 10 T cell receptor beta chains share one sample of origin, sequenced in a study of Ad26.COV2.S vaccination and SARS-CoV-2 variants. Profiling relied on immunoSEQ multiplex PCR, and the TCRdb table lists in-frame clones only, not all of them. The repertoire includes roughly 380,000 clones, about 91% of them detected once, and roughly 3.9% sits in the top ten. The sample here was peripheral blood, taken after recovery from COVID-19. The receptors were gathered from a human donor who had recovered from COVID-19.

This clone was recorded once. The V call is TRBV5-1, the J call TRBJ1-2, with a tentative D call TRBD1 (5 bases). Trimming removed 2 bases from V and 4 bases from J, with 15 bases in between. CDR1 and CDR2 (germline): SGHRS, YFSETQ. The CDR3 loop spans 15 amino acids. The CDR3 loop reads CASSFGRDDGYGYTF. The CDR3 nucleotides read TGCGCCAGCAGCTTCGGGAGGGACGACGGCTATGGCTACACCTTC.

V and J are TRBV7-3 and TRBJ2-6; the match to TRBD1 covers 7 bases. CDR1 SGHTA and CDR2 FQGTGA come from the germline V gene. This CDR3 is 16 amino acids long. The junction had 4 bases not matched to a gene; V was cut back by 5 bases and J by 0 bases. This CDR3 is CASSRDSFSGANVLTF. CDR3 sequence (DNA): TGTGCCAGCAGCCGGGACAGCTTCTCTGGGGCCAACGTCCTGACTTTC. Full variable domain (remainder filled in from reference TRBV7-3 and TRBJ2-6): GAGVSQTPSNKVTEKGKYVELRCDPISGHTALYWYRQSLGQGPEFLIYFQGTGAADDSGLPNDRFFAVRPEGSVSTLKIQRTERGDSAVYLCASSRDSFSGANVLTFGAGSRLTVL.

The rearrangement uses TRBV4-1 and TRBJ1-4; maybe TRBD1 (6 bases). The CDR3 is made up of 17 amino acids. Germline V CDR1 and CDR2: MGHRA, YSYEKL. V was trimmed by 2 bases and J by 2 bases, leaving 15 bases between them. CDR3 residues: CASSQPTRGYTNEKLFF. The CDR3 DNA follows: TGCGCCAGCAGCCAACCCACCAGGGGTTATACTAATGAAAAACTGTTTTTT.

V is TRBV4-1 and J is TRBJ1-4; D ambiguous. The CDR3 length is 14 residues. The V end was cut by 6 bases, the J end by 0 bases, with 8 bases between. In germline, CDR1 is MGHRA, CDR2 YSYEKL. This CDR3 reads CASSPSSTNEKLFF. CDR3 coding DNA: TGCGCCAGCAGTCCGTCTTCAACTAATGAAAAACTGTTTTTT.

The rearrangement links TRBV5-1 to TRBJ1-1, with a possible D match to TRBD1 (5 bases). Germline CDR1 reads SGHRS; CDR2 reads YFSETQ. V was trimmed by 4 bases and J by 1 base, leaving 14 bases between them. The CDR3 is 15 amino acids. The CDR3 sequence: CASSPTAGPNTEAFF. Written as DNA, the CDR3 is TGCGCCAGCAGCCCGACAGCAGGGCCGAACACTGAAGCTTTCTTT.

A few counts support this clone. The chain joins TRBV5-4 to TRBJ2-2, with 8 bases aligning to TRBD2. Germline V gives CDR1 SGHNT, CDR2 YYREEE (reference sequence). Losses at the gene ends were 4 bases for V and 2 bases for J; bases not matched to a gene: 7. The CDR3 is 16 amino acids. This CDR3 reads CASSRNGGVNTGELFF. The CDR3 nucleotides read TGTGCCAGCAGCCGAAACGGGGGGGTAAACACCGGGGAGCTGTTTTTT.

In its sample, this clone was seen a few times. The chain uses TRBV11-2 and TRBJ1-3; D not certain. The germline V gene encodes CDR1 SGHAT and CDR2 FQNNGV. The CDR3 is 16 residues long. V lost 2 bases, J lost 0 bases, and 11 bases lay in between. As DNA, the CDR3 is TGTGCCAGCAGCTTATATCCCGCCTTCTCTGGAAACACCATATATTTT. This translates into CASSLYPAFSGNTIYF.

The rearrangement uses TRBV13 and TRBJ2-1; 7 bases agree with TRBD2. Per the germline V gene, CDR1 is PRHDT and CDR2 is FYEKMQ (reference sequence). The CDR3 contains 15 residues. The V segment lost 2 bases and the J segment 8 bases; nucleotides outside the gene matches: 9. CDR3 DNA sequence: TGTGCCAGCAGCTTAATGGCAGGGAGGGTGGATGAGCAGTTCTTC. Translating gives CASSLMAGRVDEQFF.

This chain uses TRBV7-9 with TRBJ1-1; TRBD1 agrees at 7 bases. CDR1 and CDR2 from the germline V gene are SEHNR and FQNEAQ (reference sequence). This CDR3 is 17 amino acids long. The J segment lost 5 bases and the V segment lost 4 bases, leaving 16 bases of the junction unmatched. CDR3: CASSSPGGMGGGTEAFF. DNA for the CDR3: TGTGCCAGCAGCTCACCAGGGGGTATGGGGGGCGGGACTGAAGCTTTCTTT.

The rearrangement uses TRBV13 and TRBJ1-3; possible D gene TRBD1, 5 bases. Trimming stripped 8 bases from V and 2 bases from J, with 16 bases between. CDR1 PRHDT and CDR2 FYEKMQ come from the germline V gene (reference sequence). The CDR3 has 15 amino acids. CDR3 coding DNA: TGTGCCAGCTCCCGGGGGGGAGCGACTGGAAACACCATATATTTT. Its translation is CASSRGGATGNTIYF.